The clone carrying this TCR beta chain turned up a few times. The record originates from a study of T cell changes during pregnancy in multiple sclerosis. The data were produced by immunoSEQ multiplex PCR, yet TCRdb's version contains in-frame clones alone and is incomplete. The profile shows around 57,000 clones, approximately 90% of them singletons. The junction had 3 bases not matched to a gene; V was cut back by 2 bases and J by 4 bases. Germline CDR1 reads MNHNS; CDR2 reads SASEGT. This CDR3 has 15 amino acids. The sample was peripheral blood, taken in the first trimester of pregnancy. The TCR sequence derives from a female donor with multiple sclerosis, enrolled in a pregnancy study. The chain couples TRBV6-1 to TRBJ2-5; 11 bases map to TRBD2. This chain's CDR3 is CASSELAGGPETQYF. The CDR3 coding sequence is TGTGCCAGCAGTGAATTAGCGGGAGGGCCAGAGACCCAGTACTTC.